The clone carrying this TCR beta chain was observed a single time. The data belong to a study of T cell changes during pregnancy in multiple sclerosis. Germline V gene sequence: CDR1 MGHDK, CDR2 SYGVNS. V was pared by 5 bases and J by 2 bases, with 6 bases of the junction left unmatched. This CDR3 comprises 14 residues. The method was immunoSEQ multiplex PCR; TCRdb's version includes in-frame clones alone and lacks a portion of them. Of about 59,000 clones listed, roughly 92% are singletons. The source material was CD8+ T cells from peripheral blood mononuclear cells, sampled in the third trimester of pregnancy. The chain joins TRBV25-1 to TRBJ2-7, with TRBD2 identical over 7 bases. This sequence originates from a female donor with multiple sclerosis, enrolled in a pregnancy study. CDR3 in amino acids: CASSWGRAAYEQYF. The CDR3 bases are TGTGCCAGCAGTTGGGGGAGGGCGGCCTACGAGCAGTACTTC.